A single sample is the source of the 4 T cell receptor beta chains below, sequenced in a study of cytomegalovirus exposure and HLA in healthy donors (TCRdb year 2017). The library was produced with the immunoSEQ multiplex PCR assay. For the multiplex PCR, a mixture combining 60 forward primers for TCR Vbeta segments and 13 reverse primers for TCR Jbeta segments was used. TCRdb mirrors the immuneACCESS table, restricted to in-frame sequences. Some clones are absent from its copies; in checked studies, under half trace to an unresolved V gene, and the reason for the others is unknown. This sample has some 130,000 clones in its table, and around 80% of those were observed once. The ten top clones hold approximately 2% of the sample. Sequenced input: PBMCs. The receptor source for this set is a man between 25 and 39 years old in good health and CMV-seronegative.

The chain joins TRBV5-1 to TRBJ2-5; possible D gene TRBD2, 7 bases. CDR1 is SGHRS and CDR2 is YFSETQ in the germline V gene. V lost 6 bases and J lost 3, with 18 bases in between. There are 15 residues in the CDR3. In DNA form, the CDR3 reads TGCGCCAGCAAAGTACGAGGGGGGGAAAAAGAGACCCAGTACTTC. Translating gives CASKVRGGEKETQYF.

The chain recombines TRBV5-1 with TRBJ2-7; D perhaps matches TRBD2 (6 bases). The germline gives CDR1 SGHRS, CDR2 YFSETQ. The CDR3 length is 12 residues. V lost 4 bases, J lost 5 bases, and 10 bases lay in between. CDR3 in amino acids: CASSPGLDEQYF. The CDR3 DNA sequence: TGCGCCAGCAGCCCGGGACTTGACGAGCAGTACTTC.

This clone was seen a single time. This chain joins TRBV27 and TRBJ1-2; D uncertain. From germline, CDR1 is MNHEY and CDR2 SMNVEV (reference sequence). Deletions cut 6 bases from V and 3 bases from J, with 17 bases between. This CDR3 contains 15 residues. CDR3 nucleotides: TGTGCCAGCAGCTTAGGAACAGCCAAGGACTATGGCTACACCTTC. Translated: CASSLGTAKDYGYTF.

The chain is built from TRBV7-9 and TRBJ1-1; D is ambiguous. V shed 5 bases and J shed 5 bases, with 9 bases lying between them. The CDR3 has 12 amino acids. Germline V CDR1 and CDR2: SEHNR, FQNEAQ (reference sequence). The DNA of the CDR3 is TGTGCCAGCAGCCAAGGAGGAACTGAAGCTTTCTTT. Protein: CASSQGGTEAFF.